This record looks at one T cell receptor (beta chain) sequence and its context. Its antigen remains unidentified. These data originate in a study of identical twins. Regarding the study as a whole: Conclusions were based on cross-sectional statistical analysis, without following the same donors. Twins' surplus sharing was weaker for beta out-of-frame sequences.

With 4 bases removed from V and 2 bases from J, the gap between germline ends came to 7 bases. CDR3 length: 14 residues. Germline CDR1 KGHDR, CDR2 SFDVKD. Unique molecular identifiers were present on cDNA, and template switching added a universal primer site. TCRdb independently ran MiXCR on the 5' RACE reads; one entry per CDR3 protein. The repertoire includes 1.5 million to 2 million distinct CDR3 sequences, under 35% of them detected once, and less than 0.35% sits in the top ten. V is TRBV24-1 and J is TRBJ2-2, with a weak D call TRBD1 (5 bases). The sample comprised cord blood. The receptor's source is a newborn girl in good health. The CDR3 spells CATSDRTNTGELFF. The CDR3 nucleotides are TGTGCCACCAGTGACAGGACAAACACCGGGGAGCTGTTTTTT.